This TCR beta chain came from a study of shared clonotypes between healthy human individuals. Findings and limits, study-wide: A small donor pool kept down the genetic and exposure-history diversity that was represented. Rarefaction curves obtained for sorted subsets showed sequencing incomplete despite large depth.

The assay was immunoSEQ multiplex PCR, and TCRdb's table has in-frame clones only and misses some. The repertoire holds 2 million or so clones, 85% to 95% seen once, with more than 0.1% in the top ten. Notes on this clone: Its antigen is unknown.

The origin of this receptor is a man younger than 30 in good health. Sequenced input: naive CD4+ T cells sorted from blood. Described subset: CD45RA+ positively selected.

CDR3 bases: TGCGCCAGCAGTGAGGACAAGGCCACCGGGGAGCTGTTTTTT. The encoded protein is CASSEDKATGELFF. V gene TRBV10-1 combines with J gene TRBJ2-2, with unresolved D. Germline V gene lookup returns CDR1 WNHNN and CDR2 SYGVQD (reference sequence). The CDR3 runs 14 residues. Trimming removed 2 bases from V and 4 bases from J, with 8 bases in between.